The 28 T cell receptor beta chains listed next were all sequenced from one sample in a study of naive and memory T cell subsets. Two oligonucleotides, mixed equimolar, formed the beta constant-region primer covering TRBC1 and TRBC2. From the UMI-ligation and nested PCR reads, TCRdb called clonotypes with MiXCR, one entry per CDR3 protein. The sample has 130,000 to 150,000 distinct CDR3 sequences; 17% are singletons. The sequencing input was naive CD4+ T cells from blood. Receptor source: a human donor in good health.

V gene TRBV28 combines with J gene TRBJ1-2; possibly TRBD1 for D (6 bases). This CDR3 spans 14 amino acids. The V end was cut by 6 bases, the J end by 4 bases, with 15 bases between. Germline CDR1 reads MDHEN; CDR2 reads SYDVKM. The CDR3 here is CASSRRGPIYGYTF. CDR3 nucleotides: TGTGCCAGCAGCAGGCGGGGGCCTATCTATGGCTACACCTTC.

The V gene is TRBV28, the J gene TRBJ1-5, with a possible D match to TRBD1 (5 bases). V was clipped by 2 bases and J by 3 bases, with 11 bases between them. CDR1 and CDR2 (germline): MDHEN, SYDVKM. The CDR3 is 15 amino acids. CDR3 coding DNA: TGTGCCAGCAGTTTAGGCGGGGACCCCAATCAGCCCCAGCATTTT. Residues: CASSLGGDPNQPQHF.

This clonotype was seen a handful of times. In nucleotides, the CDR3 is TGCGCCAGCAGCCAGGAGGGACAGGGACGTTTGCAGACCCAGTACTTC. The encoded protein is CASSQEGQGRLQTQYF. The genes are TRBV4-1 and TRBJ2-5; 9 nucleotides line up with TRBD1. The CDR3 sequence is 16 residues long. The J segment lost 6 bases and the V segment lost 3 bases, leaving 11 bases of the junction unmatched. From germline, CDR1 is MGHRA and CDR2 YSYEKL.

This clonotype has a handful of counts. CDR3 sequence: CAIRGRDYNNEQFF. The CDR3 nucleotides read TGTGCCATCCGGGGCCGGGATTACAACAATGAGCAGTTCTTC. The V call is TRBV10-3, the J call TRBJ2-1, with D perhaps matching TRBD1 or TRBD2 (5 bases each). From germline, CDR1 is ENHRY and CDR2 SYGVKD. The CDR3 length is 14 residues. V gave up 8 bases and J gave up 5 bases, with 16 bases separating them.

This clonotype occurred once. The chain uses TRBV6-2 or TRBV6-3 and TRBJ1-5; D might be TRBD1 (5 bases). The length of the CDR3 is 13 residues. V lost 8 bases to trimming and J lost 2 bases, with 10 bases between them. Germline CDR1 reads MNHEY; CDR2 reads SVGEGT. CDR3 sequence reads: CASQRGGNQPQHF. CDR3 coding DNA: TGTGCCAGCCAAAGGGGCGGCAATCAGCCCCAGCATTTT.

This clonotype was counted at least ten times. This rearrangement joins TRBV29-1 to TRBJ2-1; 7 bases are shared with TRBD1. V shed 7 bases and J 7 bases; nucleotides not matched to a gene: 13. CDR3 length: 14 amino acids. Germline CDR1 SQVTM, CDR2 ANQGSEA. The CDR3 coding sequence is TGCAGCGCTGACAGGGTTTATAGGGGGAATGAGCAGTTCTTC. Residues: CSADRVYRGNEQFF.

This clonotype has a handful of counts. V is TRBV6-1 and J is TRBJ2-2; tentatively, D is TRBD2 (7 bases). Trimming took off 4 bases at V and 5 bases at J, with 14 bases between the two ends. Germline loops: CDR1 MNHNS, CDR2 SASEGT. This CDR3 is built from 15 residues. CDR3 region: CASSVGGARTGELFF. The CDR3 DNA reads TGTGCCAGCAGTGTGGGGGGGGCTCGGACCGGGGAGCTGTTTTTT.

The V call is TRBV20-1, the J call TRBJ2-5; 7 bases agree with TRBD2. The length of the CDR3 is 11 residues. Per the germline V gene, CDR1 is DFQATT and CDR2 is SNEGSKA (reference sequence). The ends lost 7 bases at V and 4 bases at J; junction bases unmatched: 3. This chain's CDR3 is CSGVAGETQYF. Here the CDR3 DNA reads TGCAGTGGCGTAGCGGGAGAGACCCAGTACTTC.

This clonotype was detected only a few times. The rearrangement uses TRBV7-9 and TRBJ2-1, with 8 bases fitting TRBD2. The CDR3 extends over 19 amino acids. Germline CDR1 SEHNR, CDR2 FQNEAQ (reference sequence). After removal of 2 bases from V and 3 bases from J, the junction contained 15 bases not matched to a gene. The CDR3 region is CASSLISTSARGSYNEQFF. CDR3 in DNA: TGTGCCAGCAGCTTAATTTCGACTAGCGCAAGAGGGAGCTACAATGAGCAGTTCTTC.

J is TRBJ1-1 and V is TRBV3-1; no firm D call. V lost 1 base to trimming and J lost 0 bases, with 9 bases between them. The germline CDR1 and CDR2 sequences are LGHDT and YNNKEL (reference sequence). CDR3 length: 15 residues. CDR3 coding DNA: TGTGCCAGCAGCCAAGTCAACCGCATGAACACTGAAGCTTTCTTT. Its translation: CASSQVNRMNTEAFF.

This clonotype was seen only a few times. The V call is TRBV5-1, the J call TRBJ1-1; TRBD1 is a possible D gene (6 bases). CDR3 length: 14 residues. The V gene lost 1 base and the J gene lost 8 bases, with 15 bases spanning the gap. Germline V gives CDR1 SGHRS, CDR2 YFSETQ. CDR3 DNA: TGCGCCAGCAGCTTGCGGACAGATTCTCCCGAAGCTTTCTTT. Translation gives CASSLRTDSPEAFF.

This clonotype was recorded a few times. The rearrangement links TRBV3-1 to TRBJ1-4; D is uncertain. Germline V CDR1 and CDR2: LGHDT, YNNKEL (reference sequence). Trimming left V 0 bases short and J 9 bases short, with 11 bases between. The CDR3 length is 14 residues. The CDR3 coding sequence is TGTGCCAGCAGCCAAGAGAAAATCGGGCAAAAACTGTTTTTT. Translated: CASSQEKIGQKLFF.

This clonotype was counted between two and nine times. The chain couples TRBV29-1 to TRBJ2-1; D is uncertain. Trimming shortened V by 4 bases and J by 0 bases, and 13 bases separated the two germline ends. This CDR3 region has 15 residues. Germline V CDR1 and CDR2: SQVTM, ANQGSEA. In nucleotides, the CDR3 is TGCAGCGTTGGATTGCAAGGCAGCTCCTACAATGAGCAGTTCTTC. Translated: CSVGLQGSSYNEQFF.

This clonotype was counted a few times. This chain uses TRBV20-1 with TRBJ2-7; the D is unclear. V lost 6 bases and J 11 bases, leaving 14 bases between the germline ends. The V gene's germline CDR1 is DFQATT and CDR2 SNEGSKA (reference sequence). This CDR3 spans 10 amino acids. The CDR3 region is CSAALDFEYF. The CDR3 DNA reads as TGCAGTGCAGCCCTAGATTTCGAGTACTTC.

This chain uses TRBV7-7 with TRBJ2-3, with 14 nucleotides matching TRBD2. The ends lost 5 bases at V and 5 bases at J; junction bases unmatched: 6. Per germline, CDR1 SSHAT and CDR2 FNYEAQ (reference sequence). The CDR3 sequence is 16 residues long. CDR3 amino acids: CASSPGLAGVQDTQYF. The CDR3, as DNA: TGTGCCAGCAGCCCGGGACTAGCGGGAGTTCAAGATACGCAGTATTTT.

This clonotype was seen a few times. The V gene is TRBV18, the J gene TRBJ2-5; D unclear. The germline V gene encodes CDR1 KGHSH and CDR2 LQKENI. The CDR3 consists of 15 residues. Deletions cut 3 bases from V and 1 base from J, with 12 bases between. The CDR3: CASSPLASSQETQYF. DNA for the CDR3: TGTGCCAGCTCACCGTTGGCCAGCTCCCAAGAGACCCAGTACTTC. Variable domain in full (rest from reference TRBV18 and TRBJ2-5): NAGVMQNPRHLVRRRGQEARLRCSPMKGHSHVYWYRQLPEEGLKFMVYLQKENIIDESGMPKERFSAEFPKEGPSILRIQQVVRGDSAAYFCASSPLASSQETQYFGPGTRLLVL.

This clonotype was counted only a few times. The chain is built from TRBV5-4 and TRBJ1-1; no reliable D call. Germline V gene sequence: CDR1 SGHNT, CDR2 YYREEE (reference sequence). Between the trimmed V and J ends, which lost 0 bases and 1 base, there was a span of 7 bases. CDR3 length equals 14 residues. Here the CDR3 DNA reads TGTGCCAGCAGCTTGGCCAGCCAGAACACTGAAGCTTTCTTT. It encodes CASSLASQNTEAFF. The full variable domain, with the rest looked up from reference TRBV5-4 and TRBJ1-1, is ETGVTQSPTHLIKTRGQQVTLRCSSQSGHNTVSWYQQALGQGPQFIFQYYREEENGRGNFPPRFSGLQFPNYSSELNVNALELDDSALYLCASSLASQNTEAFFGQGTRLTVV.

This clonotype was detected a few times. The chain carries TRBV12-3 or TRBV12-4 and TRBJ2-5; 14 bases align to TRBD2. V lost 4 bases to trimming and J lost 1 base; unmatched junction nucleotides: 5. The CDR3 is 17 residues long. The CDR3 loop reads CASSSRLAGGGQETQYF. CDR3 coding DNA: TGTGCCAGCAGTTCCCGACTAGCGGGAGGGGGCCAAGAGACCCAGTACTTC.

V is TRBV6-5 and J is TRBJ2-7, with 7 bases aligning to TRBD1. The CDR3 has 11 amino acids. V lost 7 bases, J lost 5 bases, and 2 bases stayed unmatched. Germline CDR1 and CDR2: MNHEY and SVGAGI. CDR3 protein: CASKRGHEQYF. Here the CDR3 DNA reads TGTGCCAGCAAAAGGGGGCACGAGCAGTACTTC.

CDR3 in amino acids: CASSLFTHEQFF. Here the CDR3 DNA reads TGTGCCAGCAGTTTATTCACCCATGAGCAGTTCTTC. The rearrangement links TRBV28 to TRBJ2-1; D is unresolved. Germline V CDR1 and CDR2: MDHEN, SYDVKM. Trimming cost V 1 base and J 8 bases, with 6 bases left between them. The CDR3 covers 12 residues. The full variable domain, its missing parts supplied by reference TRBV28 and TRBJ2-1, is DVKVTQSSRYLVKRTGEKVFLECVQDMDHENMFWYRQDPGLGLRLIYFSYDVKMKEKGDIPEGYSVSREKKERFSLILESASTNQTSMYLCASSLFTHEQFFGPGTRLTVL.

A few counts support this clonotype. The CDR3 loop reads CASSFGLGEQYF. The CDR3 bases are TGTGCCAGCAGTTTTGGGCTAGGCGAGCAGTACTTC. The chain employs TRBV27 and TRBJ2-7; no definite D call. This CDR3 has 12 amino acids. V was pared by 3 bases and J by 6 bases, with 9 bases between. Germline V gene lookup returns CDR1 MNHEY and CDR2 SMNVEV (reference sequence).

This clonotype was counted many times. The chain uses TRBV9 and TRBJ1-2, with D perhaps matching TRBD1 (5 bases). With 0 bases removed from V and 0 bases from J, the gap between germline ends came to 9 bases. The CDR3 extends over 15 amino acids. In germline, CDR1 is SGDLS, CDR2 YYNGEE. The chain's CDR3 is CASSVVGTSNYGYTF. CDR3 nucleotides: TGTGCCAGCAGCGTAGTGGGGACCTCTAACTATGGCTACACCTTC.

The CDR3: CASSPISGRSSYEQYF. DNA for the CDR3: TGTGCCAGCTCACCCATCAGCGGGAGGAGCTCCTACGAGCAGTACTTC. This chain links TRBV18 with TRBJ2-7; 9 positions match TRBD2. The junction had 6 bases not matched to a gene; V was cut back by 3 bases and J by 0 bases. Germline V gene lookup returns CDR1 KGHSH and CDR2 LQKENI. The length of the CDR3 is 16 residues. The entire variable domain, with the rest obtained from reference TRBV18 and TRBJ2-7, is as follows: NAGVMQNPRHLVRRRGQEARLRCSPMKGHSHVYWYRQLPEEGLKFMVYLQKENIIDESGMPKERFSAEFPKEGPSILRIQQVVRGDSAAYFCASSPISGRSSYEQYFGPGTRLTVT.

In this sample, this clonotype turned up a few times. The CDR3 loop is CATNRRGSNILLEQYF. The CDR3, as DNA: TGTGCCACTAACCGGAGGGGTTCTAATATACTACTTGAGCAGTACTTC. The chain couples TRBV5-6 to TRBJ2-7; the D gene is possibly TRBD2 (6 bases). The germline V gene has CDR1 SGHDT and CDR2 YYEEEE. The V end lost 9 bases, the J end lost 7 bases, and 29 bases lay between the germline ends. The CDR3 sequence is 16 residues long. Based on the CDR3 plus reference TRBV5-6 and TRBJ2-7, the full variable domain is DAGVTQSPTHLIKTRGQQVTLRCSPKSGHDTVSWYQQALGQGPQFIFQYYEEEERQRGNFPDRFSGHQFPNYSSELNVNALLLGDSALYLCATNRRGSNILLEQYFGPGTRLTVT.

This clonotype was counted at least ten times. The chain couples TRBV20-1 to TRBJ1-5, with D perhaps TRBD1 (6 bases). The CDR3 loop spans 12 amino acids. Per germline, CDR1 DFQATT and CDR2 SNEGSKA (reference sequence). The V end lost 6 bases, the J end lost 6 bases, and 12 bases lay between the germline ends. CDR3 protein: CSAKTGAQPQHF. In DNA form, the CDR3 reads TGCAGTGCCAAGACAGGTGCTCAGCCCCAGCATTTT.

A few counts support this clonotype. The gene calls are TRBV29-1 and TRBJ2-3; no reliable D call. Germline V gene data show CDR1 as SQVTM and CDR2 as ANQGSEA. The V gene lost 4 bases and the J gene lost 3 bases, with 14 bases spanning the gap. The CDR3 contains 14 residues. The CDR3 reads CSVAWQLWTDTQYF. The CDR3 DNA sequence: TGCAGCGTTGCATGGCAGTTGTGGACAGATACGCAGTATTTT.

This clonotype was found a few times. The chain recombines TRBV12-3 or TRBV12-4 with TRBJ1-2; TRBD1 matches at 10 bases. Losses at the gene ends were 6 bases for V and 1 base for J; bases not matched to a gene: 20. This CDR3 region has 20 residues. The CDR3 spells CASSQTRDRGNYGCNYGYTF. CDR3 DNA: TGTGCCAGCAGCCAAACCCGGGACAGGGGTAACTATGGCTGTAACTATGGCTACACCTTC.

For the CDR3, the DNA is TGTGCCAGCAGCTTCTCAGGACTAGAAGGATACGAGCAGTACTTC. It is translated as CASSFSGLEGYEQYF. The gene calls are TRBV9 and TRBJ2-7, with 7 bases matching TRBD2. The germline CDR1 and CDR2 sequences are SGDLS and YYNGEE. This CDR3 contains 15 residues. J lost 4 bases, V lost 4 bases, and 11 bases had no gene match.